A single sample gave rise to the 25 T cell receptor beta chains below, sequenced in a study of cytomegalovirus exposure and HLA in healthy donors (dated by TCRdb to 2017 to 2019). Library preparation employed the immunoSEQ multiplex PCR assay. A mixture of 60 forward primers for TCR Vbeta segments and 13 reverse primers for TCR Jbeta segments was used in the multiplex PCR. As stored in TCRdb, this immuneACCESS dataset retains in-frame rearrangements with V and J assigned. A fraction of the clones does not appear; measured against another copy, unresolved V genes explain less than half of the discrepancy, and the remainder lacks a known reason. Present in this sample are some 98,000 clones, around 86% of which were seen just once. 3.7% of the sample lies in the top ten. Sequencing used PBMCs. These receptors came from a female donor in good health and CMV-seropositive.

The CDR3 region is CASSSGLDEKLFF. CDR3 in DNA: TGTGCCAGCAGCTCGGGACTCGATGAAAAACTGTTTTTT. The chain links TRBV7-2 to TRBJ1-4, with D tentatively TRBD1 (5 bases). The CDR3 runs 13 residues. V lost 4 bases to trimming and J lost 6 bases, with 9 bases between them. From germline, CDR1 is SGHTA and CDR2 FQGNSA. The full variable domain, completed using reference TRBV7-2 and TRBJ1-4, is GAGVSQSPSNKVTEKGKDVELRCDPISGHTALYWYRQSLGQGLEFLIYFQGNSAPDKSGLPSDRFSAERTGGSVSTLTIQRTQQEDSAVYLCASSSGLDEKLFFGSGTQLSVL.

CDR3 DNA sequence: TGTGCTAGTGGGCATACCGGGGGCACTGAAGCTTTCTTT. It encodes CASGHTGGTEAFF. This chain uses TRBV12-5 with TRBJ1-1; D may be TRBD1 (5 bases). The ends were cut back, 6 bases at V and 4 bases at J, with 12 bases in the middle. This CDR3 contains 13 residues. Germline V lookup: CDR1 LGHNT, CDR2 FRNRAP.

In this sample, this clone turned up once. The chain carries TRBV6-6 and TRBJ2-1; possibly TRBD1 for D (5 bases). Looked up from germline, CDR1 is MNHNY and CDR2 is SVGAGI (reference sequence). Trimming took off 8 bases at V and 13 bases at J, with 24 bases between the two ends. This CDR3 spans 14 amino acids. The CDR3 nucleotides are TGTGCCAGCGGCAGCTCAGGGCTGGAAAGGCGCCAGTTCTTC. This encodes CASGSSGLERRQFF.

The V gene is TRBV19, the J gene TRBJ1-2; 7 positions agree with TRBD1. V was pared by 10 bases and J by 8 bases, with 7 bases of the junction left unmatched. CDR3 size: 11 residues. CDR1 and CDR2 (germline): LNHDA, SQIVND (reference sequence). DNA of the CDR3: TGTGCCACGTACAGGGGTTTAGGCTACACCTTC. It is translated as CATYRGLGYTF.

The chain carries TRBV29-1 and TRBJ1-3, with 7 bases matching TRBD1. The CDR3 consists of 14 residues. The V gene end was trimmed by 6 bases and the J gene end by 0 bases; junction bases not matched to a gene: 5. In germline, CDR1 is SQVTM, CDR2 ANQGSEA. The CDR3 region is CSVRGTDSGNTIYF. The CDR3 DNA reads as TGCAGCGTGAGGGGGACAGACTCTGGAAACACCATATATTTT. The entire variable domain, with the rest obtained from reference TRBV29-1 and TRBJ1-3, is as follows: SAVISQKPSRDICQRGTSLTIQCQVDSQVTMMFWYRQQPGQSLTLIATANQGSEATYESGFVIDKFPISRPNLTFSTLTVSNMSPEDSSIYLCSVRGTDSGNTIYFGEGSWLTVV.

The chain recombines TRBV5-1 with TRBJ1-4; D is perhaps TRBD1 (6 bases). Trimming shortened V by 1 base and J by 8 bases, and 12 bases separated the two germline ends. In germline, CDR1 is SGHRS, CDR2 YFSETQ. The CDR3 has 14 amino acids. CDR3 in DNA: TGCGCCAGCAGCTTGACAGGGTCGGGCGAAAAACTGTTTTTT. It encodes CASSLTGSGEKLFF.

V gene TRBV5-5 combines with J gene TRBJ2-1; D is possibly TRBD1 (5 bases). V lost 9 bases and J 0 bases, leaving 16 bases between the germline ends. The CDR3 extends over 15 amino acids. Germline V gene lookup returns CDR1 SGHKS and CDR2 YYEKEE (reference sequence). DNA of the CDR3: TGTGCCACCTTTTGGGGCCCCCTCTCCTACAATGAGCAGTTCTTC. This gives the protein CATFWGPLSYNEQFF. Using reference TRBV5-5 and TRBJ2-1 for the parts outside the CDR3, the full variable domain is DAGVTQSPTHLIKTRGQQVTLRCSPISGHKSVSWYQQVLGQGPQFIFQYYEKEERGRGNFPDRFSARQFPNYSSELNVNALLLGDSALYLCATFWGPLSYNEQFFGPGTRLTVL.

The genes are TRBV11-2 and TRBJ2-7, with unresolved D. Trimming cost V 5 bases and J 3 bases, with 14 bases left between them. The CDR3 length is 14 residues. Germline CDR1 is SGHAT and CDR2 is FQNNGV. The CDR3 nucleotides read TGTGCCAGCAGCCCACAGAGTCTCGGCTACGAGCAGTACTTC. Encoded protein: CASSPQSLGYEQYF.

The table lists this clone with a few counts. The rearrangement joins TRBV18 to TRBJ1-1; 9 positions agree with TRBD1. Germline trimming cut 4 bases from V and 3 bases from J; bases unmatched to any gene: 3. CDR3 length: 14 amino acids. CDR1 and CDR2 from the germline V gene are KGHSH and LQKENI. The CDR3 is CASSQDRGDTEAFF. The CDR3, as DNA: TGTGCCAGCTCACAAGACAGGGGGGACACTGAAGCTTTCTTT.

The sample holds one count of this clone. This rearrangement joins TRBV4-2 to TRBJ1-2, with a tentative D call TRBD1 (6 bases). The CDR3 contains 14 residues. Germline V gives CDR1 LGHNA, CDR2 YNFKEQ. Trimming removed 0 bases from V and 6 bases from J, with 11 bases in between. The CDR3 here is CASSQDEGENGYTF. The CDR3 nucleotides read TGTGCCAGCAGCCAAGATGAGGGGGAAAATGGCTACACCTTC.

The V call is TRBV30, the J call TRBJ1-3, with no clear D. Looked up from germline, CDR1 is GTSNPN and CDR2 is SVGIG (reference sequence). This CDR3 contains 13 residues. V lost 1 base to trimming and J lost 0 bases, with 4 bases between them. The chain's CDR3 is CAWSALSGNTIYF. CDR3 nucleotide sequence: TGTGCCTGGAGTGCCCTCTCTGGAAACACCATATATTTT.

The chain couples TRBV29-1 to TRBJ2-2, with 11 bases matching TRBD2. Losses at the gene ends were 8 bases for V and 7 bases for J; bases not matched to a gene: 6. This CDR3 is 13 amino acids long. Germline loops: CDR1 SQVTM, CDR2 ANQGSEA. CDR3 sequence reads: CSIFTSGSGELFF. The CDR3 bases are TGCAGCATTTTCACTAGCGGGAGCGGGGAGCTGTTTTTT.

The rearrangement links TRBV11-2 to TRBJ1-4, with TRBD1 matching over 10 bases. The germline gives CDR1 SGHAT, CDR2 FQNNGV. V shed 3 bases, J shed 8 bases, and the junction held 3 bases outside the gene matches. The CDR3 has 14 amino acids. CDR3 sequence: CASSLATGGEKLFF. CDR3 DNA sequence: TGTGCCAGCAGCTTGGCGACAGGGGGCGAAAAACTGTTTTTT. Together with reference TRBV11-2 and TRBJ1-4, the CDR3 gives the full variable domain: EAGVAQSPRYKIIEKRQSVAFWCNPISGHATLYWYQQILGQGPKLLIQFQNNGVVDDSQLPKDRFSAERLKGVDSTLKIQPAKLEDSAVYLCASSLATGGEKLFFGSGTQLSVL.

The V call is TRBV30, the J call TRBJ2-1; 9 nucleotides match TRBD2. The germline gives CDR1 GTSNPN, CDR2 SVGIG (reference sequence). The V segment lost 3 bases and the J segment 8 bases; nucleotides outside the gene matches: 8. The CDR3 covers 14 residues. For the CDR3, the DNA is TGTGCCTGGAGAGTTAGCGGGAGTAACGATGAGCAGTTCTTC. Translated: CAWRVSGSNDEQFF.

The chain uses TRBV9 and TRBJ2-3, with 14 bases aligning to TRBD2. The V gene's germline CDR1 is SGDLS and CDR2 YYNGEE. The CDR3 is made up of 16 amino acids. V shed 3 bases, J shed 5 bases, and the junction held 5 bases outside the gene matches. The CDR3 DNA is TGTGCCAGCAGCGCCCAGACTAGCGGGAGGGAAGATACGCAGTATTTT. Its protein is CASSAQTSGREDTQYF.

The chain employs TRBV5-1 and TRBJ2-2; no definite D call. CDR3 length: 14 amino acids. The V and J ends lost 0 bases and 2 bases respectively, with 5 bases between them. Germline V gives CDR1 SGHRS, CDR2 YFSETQ. In DNA, the CDR3 is TGCGCCAGCAGCTTGGACAGCAACACCGGGGAGCTGTTTTTT. As protein: CASSLDSNTGELFF.

The CDR3 loop is CASSHTDSGANVLTF. The CDR3 region has the DNA TGTGCCAGCAGCCATACAGATTCTGGGGCCAACGTCCTGACTTTC. The chain is built from TRBV28 and TRBJ2-6, with D hard to call. V was clipped by 6 bases and J by 1 base, with 10 bases between them. The CDR3 covers 15 residues. Germline CDR1 is MDHEN and CDR2 is SYDVKM.

The rearrangement uses TRBV29-1 and TRBJ1-2; 12 positions match TRBD1. This CDR3 region has 14 residues. Germline CDR1 is SQVTM and CDR2 is ANQGSEA. With 4 bases clipped from V and 4 bases from J, the junction kept 4 bases outside the gene matches. The CDR3 sequence is CSVGGQGASYGYTF. DNA for the CDR3: TGCAGCGTTGGGGGACAGGGGGCCTCCTATGGCTACACCTTC.

The chain carries TRBV18 and TRBJ1-2; TRBD1 agrees at 9 bases. The CDR3 length is 15 residues. CDR1 is KGHSH, CDR2 LQKENI, per germline. After removal of 3 bases from V and 5 bases from J, the junction contained 7 bases not matched to a gene. DNA of the CDR3: TGTGCCAGCTCACCTTCATGGACAGGGGATTATGGCTACACCTTC. The encoded protein is CASSPSWTGDYGYTF.

This clone was detected only a few times. This sequence joins TRBV5-1 and TRBJ2-1; 12 bases align to TRBD2. Germline CDR1 is SGHRS and CDR2 is YFSETQ. The J segment lost 15 bases and the V segment lost 2 bases, leaving 6 bases of the junction unmatched. The CDR3 is 13 residues long. CDR3 DNA sequence: TGCGCCAGCAGCTTCCTAGCGGGGGGGCCCCCGTTCTTC. This encodes CASSFLAGGPPFF.

This clone was found once. CDR3 loop: CASSRSQTDTQYF. CDR3 sequence (DNA): TGTGCCAGCAGTCGCTCACAGACAGATACGCAGTATTTT. The chain is built from TRBV6-5 and TRBJ2-3, with unresolved D. V lost 5 bases to trimming and J lost 3 bases, with 9 bases between them. The CDR3 spans 13 residues. Germline V gene data show CDR1 as MNHEY and CDR2 as SVGAGI.

This rearrangement joins TRBV7-7 to TRBJ1-1, with 7 positions matching TRBD1. V lost 5 bases to trimming and J lost 0 bases; unmatched junction nucleotides: 12. The CDR3 covers 17 residues. Germline loops: CDR1 SSHAT, CDR2 FNYEAQ (reference sequence). This CDR3 is CASSPLRTGSLNTEAFF. The CDR3 DNA is TGTGCCAGCAGCCCCCTAAGGACAGGTTCTTTGAACACTGAAGCTTTCTTT. Variable domain in full (rest from reference TRBV7-7 and TRBJ1-1): GAGVSQSPRYKVTKRGQDVTLRCDPISSHATLYWYQQALGQGPEFLTYFNYEAQPDKSGLPSDRFSAERPEGSISTLTIQRTEQRDSAMYRCASSPLRTGSLNTEAFFGQGTRLTVV.

The chain is built from TRBV27 and TRBJ2-7; 7 bases are a match to TRBD2. Trimming took 6 bases from V and 3 from J; bases not matched to a gene: 11. The CDR3 has 15 residues. Germline values: CDR1 MNHEY, CDR2 SMNVEV (reference sequence). The CDR3 DNA reads TGTGCCAGCAGACTAGTGATTAGCGGGCGCTACGAGCAGTACTTC. Translating gives CASRLVISGRYEQYF.

The V and J genes are TRBV5-1 and TRBJ2-7; D gene unclear. V shed 4 bases and J shed 0 bases, with 14 bases lying between them. This CDR3 region has 15 residues. Germline loops: CDR1 SGHRS, CDR2 YFSETQ. The CDR3 sequence: CASSPYQVSSYEQYF. The CDR3 DNA reads as TGCGCCAGCAGCCCTTACCAAGTTAGCTCCTACGAGCAGTACTTC.

This chain connects TRBV27 to TRBJ2-7; D remains ambiguous. This CDR3 comprises 13 residues. V was trimmed by 2 bases and J by 4 bases, leaving 9 bases between them. Germline V gene sequence: CDR1 MNHEY, CDR2 SMNVEV (reference sequence). CDR3 in amino acids: CASSLQVSYEQYF. DNA of the CDR3: TGTGCCAGCAGTTTACAGGTCTCGTACGAGCAGTACTTC.